A selection of T cell receptor beta chains follows, all from one sample in a study of blood T cell repertoires in COVID-19. Assay used: immunoSEQ multiplex PCR; TCRdb lists only in-frame clones, some missing. The table includes 340,000 or so clones, around 83% detected once. The sample comprised peripheral blood. Receptors originate from a man aged 25 to 45 with active or convalescent COVID-19. The conserved cysteine and the conserved F or W are not part of the CDR3 here. Fields, in order: CDR3 length, J gene, D gene, V gene, clone size, CDR3 protein. The D gene is left open where the match is weak. Only part of the rows carry a size: once, few, many, or a class if the clone is expanded.

CDR3 length: 13; J gene: TRBJ1-3; D gene: TRBD1; V gene: TRBV18; clone size: -; CDR3 protein: ASSPPRDRGNTIY
CDR3 length: 13; J gene: TRBJ2-1; D gene: TRBD2; V gene: TRBV24-1; clone size: -; CDR3 protein: ATSDPSGAYNEQF
CDR3 length: 12; J gene: TRBJ1-6; D gene: -; V gene: TRBV4-3; clone size: -; CDR3 protein: ASSQRGENSPLH
CDR3 length: 12; J gene: TRBJ1-1; D gene: -; V gene: TRBV9; clone size: -; CDR3 protein: ASSVRGLGTEAF
CDR3 length: 13; J gene: TRBJ2-5; D gene: TRBD2; V gene: TRBV7-8; clone size: -; CDR3 protein: ASSQFGTSEETQY
CDR3 length: 16; J gene: TRBJ2-2; D gene: TRBD2; V gene: TRBV6-2/TRBV6-3; clone size: -; CDR3 protein: ASSYVKRGIAPAGELF
CDR3 length: 9; J gene: TRBJ2-1; D gene: -; V gene: TRBV6-2/TRBV6-3; clone size: -; CDR3 protein: ASSFMNEQF
CDR3 length: 11; J gene: TRBJ2-1; D gene: TRBD1; V gene: TRBV20-1; clone size: -; CDR3 protein: SASQGAGNEQF
CDR3 length: 15; J gene: TRBJ2-1; D gene: -; V gene: TRBV14; clone size: -; CDR3 protein: ASSQDLGTTLYNEQF
CDR3 length: 11; J gene: TRBJ2-3; D gene: -; V gene: TRBV30; clone size: -; CDR3 protein: AWTVVGRYAQY
CDR3 length: 12; J gene: TRBJ2-7; D gene: -; V gene: TRBV7-2; clone size: -; CDR3 protein: ASSFDRSSYEQY
CDR3 length: 15; J gene: TRBJ1-5; D gene: TRBD1; V gene: TRBV3-1/TRBV3-2; clone size: -; CDR3 protein: ASSQGKVGTGGEAQH
CDR3 length: 13; J gene: TRBJ1-1; D gene: -; V gene: TRBV5-1; clone size: -; CDR3 protein: ASSLVGATNTEAF
CDR3 length: 11; J gene: TRBJ1-2; D gene: -; V gene: TRBV28; clone size: -; CDR3 protein: ASSSPPGNGYT
CDR3 length: 12; J gene: TRBJ2-7; D gene: TRBD1; V gene: TRBV7-2; clone size: -; CDR3 protein: ASRGGTGYYEQY
CDR3 length: 13; J gene: TRBJ2-7; D gene: TRBD2; V gene: TRBV7-2; clone size: -; CDR3 protein: ASSRTSGSSYEQY
CDR3 length: 12; J gene: TRBJ2-4; D gene: -; V gene: TRBV28; clone size: -; CDR3 protein: ASSYRIAKNIQY
CDR3 length: 10; J gene: TRBJ1-2; D gene: -; V gene: TRBV30; clone size: -; CDR3 protein: AARQALYGYT
CDR3 length: 11; J gene: TRBJ1-2; D gene: -; V gene: TRBV5-8; clone size: -; CDR3 protein: ASSRDRFYGYT
CDR3 length: 12; J gene: TRBJ2-3; D gene: -; V gene: TRBV5-8; clone size: -; CDR3 protein: ASRQGPITDTQY
CDR3 length: 10; J gene: TRBJ1-2; D gene: -; V gene: TRBV30; clone size: -; CDR3 protein: AWGTGHYGYT
CDR3 length: 11; J gene: TRBJ1-2; D gene: TRBD1; V gene: TRBV3-1/TRBV3-2; clone size: -; CDR3 protein: ASSQQGALGYT
CDR3 length: 9; J gene: TRBJ1-2; D gene: -; V gene: TRBV28; clone size: once; CDR3 protein: ASRILSGYT
CDR3 length: 13; J gene: TRBJ2-3; D gene: TRBD1; V gene: TRBV11-2; clone size: -; CDR3 protein: ASSLGTGGTDTQY
CDR3 length: 15; J gene: TRBJ2-3; D gene: TRBD2; V gene: TRBV7-9; clone size: -; CDR3 protein: ASSLAPTSGSTDTQY
CDR3 length: 11; J gene: TRBJ2-7; D gene: -; V gene: TRBV18; clone size: -; CDR3 protein: ASSSRREMEQY
CDR3 length: 13; J gene: TRBJ1-4; D gene: TRBD1; V gene: TRBV18; clone size: -; CDR3 protein: ASSSGQAYNEKLF
CDR3 length: 12; J gene: TRBJ1-5; D gene: -; V gene: TRBV19; clone size: -; CDR3 protein: ASSRREGNQPQH
CDR3 length: 14; J gene: TRBJ2-1; D gene: TRBD2; V gene: TRBV24-1; clone size: -; CDR3 protein: ATSARGAGGDNEQF
CDR3 length: 9; J gene: TRBJ1-1; D gene: -; V gene: TRBV3-1/TRBV3-2; clone size: -; CDR3 protein: ASSRGVEAF
CDR3 length: 13; J gene: TRBJ2-4; D gene: TRBD2; V gene: TRBV28; clone size: -; CDR3 protein: ASSPSAGGVPIQY
CDR3 length: 12; J gene: TRBJ2-7; D gene: TRBD1; V gene: TRBV2; clone size: -; CDR3 protein: ASSRDSGPYEQY
CDR3 length: 17; J gene: TRBJ2-3; D gene: TRBD2; V gene: TRBV3-1/TRBV3-2; clone size: -; CDR3 protein: ASSLKPIGTSGRTDTQY
CDR3 length: 10; J gene: TRBJ1-2; D gene: TRBD1; V gene: TRBV29-1; clone size: -; CDR3 protein: SVGDSNYGYT
CDR3 length: 13; J gene: TRBJ2-3; D gene: -; V gene: TRBV11-1; clone size: -; CDR3 protein: ASSSGQSSTDTQY
CDR3 length: 11; J gene: TRBJ1-1; D gene: -; V gene: TRBV12-3/TRBV12-4; clone size: -; CDR3 protein: ASNAGFNTEAF
CDR3 length: 17; J gene: TRBJ1-3; D gene: TRBD1; V gene: TRBV28; clone size: -; CDR3 protein: ASRPGQGRITLSGNTIY
CDR3 length: 12; J gene: TRBJ1-6; D gene: TRBD1; V gene: TRBV30; clone size: few; CDR3 protein: AWRPGQGFSPLH
CDR3 length: 14; J gene: TRBJ1-2; D gene: TRBD1; V gene: TRBV15; clone size: -; CDR3 protein: ATSRSRGQPNYGYT
CDR3 length: 10; J gene: TRBJ1-5; D gene: -; V gene: TRBV5-4; clone size: once; CDR3 protein: ASTWGVLPQH
CDR3 length: 11; J gene: TRBJ2-7; D gene: -; V gene: TRBV28; clone size: -; CDR3 protein: ASSSTQVYEQY
CDR3 length: 10; J gene: TRBJ2-7; D gene: TRBD1; V gene: TRBV6-6; clone size: few; CDR3 protein: ASQDRVYEQY
CDR3 length: 12; J gene: TRBJ1-3; D gene: -; V gene: TRBV5-1; clone size: many; CDR3 protein: ASSLDNSGNTIY
CDR3 length: 15; J gene: TRBJ2-7; D gene: -; V gene: TRBV28; clone size: -; CDR3 protein: ASSLPSGVGASYEQY
CDR3 length: 13; J gene: TRBJ2-5; D gene: TRBD2; V gene: TRBV5-4; clone size: -; CDR3 protein: ASSLGASGGETQY
CDR3 length: 14; J gene: TRBJ2-3; D gene: TRBD1; V gene: TRBV7-6; clone size: -; CDR3 protein: ASSLARTGSTDTQY
CDR3 length: 13; J gene: TRBJ2-1; D gene: TRBD2; V gene: TRBV7-3; clone size: -; CDR3 protein: ASSSLAGGPNEQF
CDR3 length: 13; J gene: TRBJ1-1; D gene: TRBD1; V gene: TRBV5-1; clone size: -; CDR3 protein: ASSMTGHKGIEAF
CDR3 length: 13; J gene: TRBJ1-1; D gene: TRBD1; V gene: TRBV6-5; clone size: -; CDR3 protein: ASSGGATGFTEAF
CDR3 length: 9; J gene: TRBJ2-7; D gene: TRBD2; V gene: TRBV5-1; clone size: -; CDR3 protein: ASKLADEQY
CDR3 length: 11; J gene: TRBJ2-3; D gene: -; V gene: TRBV6-5; clone size: -; CDR3 protein: ASKGGYTDTQY
CDR3 length: 10; J gene: TRBJ1-4; D gene: -; V gene: TRBV28; clone size: -; CDR3 protein: ASSRQDEKLF
CDR3 length: 12; J gene: TRBJ1-2; D gene: -; V gene: TRBV11-2; clone size: -; CDR3 protein: ASSLAPDSYGYT
CDR3 length: 9; J gene: TRBJ1-2; D gene: -; V gene: TRBV28; clone size: -; CDR3 protein: ASSSSYGYT
CDR3 length: 17; J gene: TRBJ2-2; D gene: TRBD2; V gene: TRBV7-6; clone size: -; CDR3 protein: ASSSPSRLAAPNTGELF
CDR3 length: 9; J gene: TRBJ2-4; D gene: -; V gene: TRBV27; clone size: -; CDR3 protein: ASSHKNIQY
CDR3 length: 10; J gene: TRBJ1-2; D gene: -; V gene: TRBV2; clone size: -; CDR3 protein: ASSVGGQSYT
CDR3 length: 8; J gene: TRBJ2-3; D gene: -; V gene: TRBV29-1; clone size: -; CDR3 protein: SVATDTQY
CDR3 length: 11; J gene: TRBJ1-2; D gene: -; V gene: TRBV30; clone size: -; CDR3 protein: AWSAPGGYGYT
CDR3 length: 13; J gene: TRBJ2-1; D gene: TRBD2; V gene: TRBV4-1; clone size: -; CDR3 protein: ASSIGRGGLNEQF